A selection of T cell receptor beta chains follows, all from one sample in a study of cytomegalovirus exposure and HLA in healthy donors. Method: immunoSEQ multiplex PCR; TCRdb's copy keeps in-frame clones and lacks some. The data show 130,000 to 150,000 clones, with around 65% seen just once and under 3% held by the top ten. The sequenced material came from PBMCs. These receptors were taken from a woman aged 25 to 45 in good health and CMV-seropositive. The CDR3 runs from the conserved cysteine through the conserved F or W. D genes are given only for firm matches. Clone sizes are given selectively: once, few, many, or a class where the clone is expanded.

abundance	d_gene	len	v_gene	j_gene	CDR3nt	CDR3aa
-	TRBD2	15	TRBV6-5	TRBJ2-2	TGTGCCAGCAGTTACACGTGGGGGAGGGGCGGGGAGCTGTTTTTT	CASSYTWGRGGELFF
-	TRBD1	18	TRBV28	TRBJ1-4	TGTGCCAGCAGCAGGACCGGGACAGGGGGCTTGACTAATGAAAAACTGTTTTTT	CASSRTGTGGLTNEKLFF
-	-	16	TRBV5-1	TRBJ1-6	TGCGCCAGCAGCTTGGCTCTAGTGCGGATTGGCTCACCCCTCCACTTT	CASSLALVRIGSPLHF
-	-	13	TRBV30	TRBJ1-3	TGTGCCCGGACCACAGGGCCTGGAAACACCATATATTTT	CARTTGPGNTIYF
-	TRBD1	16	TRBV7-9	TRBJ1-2	TGTGCCAGCAGCCGACCAGGGACAGCCGCTAACTATGGCTACACCTTC	CASSRPGTAANYGYTF
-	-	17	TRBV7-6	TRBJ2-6	TGTGCCAGCAGCGTCTCAGGGCACGCCGGAGGGGCCAACGTCCTGACTTTC	CASSVSGHAGGANVLTF
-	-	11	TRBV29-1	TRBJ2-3	TGCAGCGTAGTGACCGCGGGTACGCAGTATTTT	CSVVTAGTQYF
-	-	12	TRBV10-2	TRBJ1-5	TGCGCCAGCAGTGAGATCGGGCAGCCCCAGCATTTT	CASSEIGQPQHF
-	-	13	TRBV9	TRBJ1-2	TGTGCCAGCAGCGTAGAACAAATCTCTGGCTACACCTTC	CASSVEQISGYTF
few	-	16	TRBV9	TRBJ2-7	TGTGCCAGCAGCGTAGTTATGGGGACTTCTATCTACGAGCAGTACTTC	CASSVVMGTSIYEQYF
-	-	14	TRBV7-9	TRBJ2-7	TGTGCCAGCAGCCCGCCGGGACATATCTACGAGCAGTACTTC	CASSPPGHIYEQYF
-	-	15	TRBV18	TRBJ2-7	TGTGCCAGCTCACCAGGTCTCGGACTCCAGTACGAGCAGTACTTC	CASSPGLGLQYEQYF
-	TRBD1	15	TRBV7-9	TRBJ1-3	TGTGCCAGCAGCATCACACAGGGGGTTGGAAACACCATATATTTT	CASSITQGVGNTIYF
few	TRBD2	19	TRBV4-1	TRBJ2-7	TGCGCCAGCAGCCAAGTAGCGGGGGGGGCTCGCAAAAAATCCTACGAGCAGTACTTC	CASSQVAGGARKKSYEQYF
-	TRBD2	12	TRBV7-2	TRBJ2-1	TGTGCCAGCAGCTCTAGCGGGTATGAGCAGTTCTTC	CASSSSGYEQFF
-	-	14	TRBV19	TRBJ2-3	TGTGCCAGTAGTACAAACCATGTAGTAGATACGCAGTATTTT	CASSTNHVVDTQYF
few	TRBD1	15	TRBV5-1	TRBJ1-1	TGCGCCAGCAGTTATACGACCGGGACAGGGACTGAAGCTTTCTTT	CASSYTTGTGTEAFF
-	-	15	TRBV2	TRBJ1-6	TGTGCCAGCAGTGAAAAGGGGTCCTATAATTCACCCCTCCACTTT	CASSEKGSYNSPLHF
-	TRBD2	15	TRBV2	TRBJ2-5	TGTGCCAGCAGTGAAAGCGGGGCTAGCGGGGGACCCCAGTACTTC	CASSESGASGGPQYF
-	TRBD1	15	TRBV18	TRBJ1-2	TGTGCCAGCTCACATAGACAGGGCTGGGACTATGGCTACACCTTC	CASSHRQGWDYGYTF
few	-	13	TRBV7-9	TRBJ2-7	TGTGCCAGCAGCTCATCAAATACCTACGAGCAGTACTTC	CASSSSNTYEQYF
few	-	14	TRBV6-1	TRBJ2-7	TGTGCCAGCAGTGAAGCGGGCCCCTCCGGCGAGCAGTACTTC	CASSEAGPSGEQYF
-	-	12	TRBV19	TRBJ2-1	TGTGCCACTGGACAAGTCGGCGATGAGCAGTTCTTC	CATGQVGDEQFF
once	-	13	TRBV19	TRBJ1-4	TGTGCCAGTAGAAGAGGCAGGGCCGAAAAACTGTTTTTT	CASRRGRAEKLFF
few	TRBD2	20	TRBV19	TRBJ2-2	TGTGCCAGTAGTCGCGAAACCTTTCTAGCGGCAGACGGAAACACCGGGGAGCTGTTTTTT	CASSRETFLAADGNTGELFF
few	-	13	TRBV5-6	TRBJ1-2	TGTGCCAGCAGCTACGGACAGAGCTATGGCTACACCTTC	CASSYGQSYGYTF
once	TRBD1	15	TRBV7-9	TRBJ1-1	TGTGCCAGCACCAATAACAGGGGTCCGAACACTGAAGCTTTCTTT	CASTNNRGPNTEAFF
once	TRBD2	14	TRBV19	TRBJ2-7	TGTGCCAGTATGGGCCGGGGAGGGTACTACGAGCAGTACTTC	CASMGRGGYYEQYF
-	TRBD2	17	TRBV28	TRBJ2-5	TGTGCCAGCAGTTTGACTAGCGGGGGGGGCCCTATTGCGACCCAGTACTTC	CASSLTSGGGPIATQYF
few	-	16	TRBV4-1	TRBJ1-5	TGCGCCAGCAGCCAAGAGCTGGGGGGGTTCAATCAGCCCCAGCATTTT	CASSQELGGFNQPQHF
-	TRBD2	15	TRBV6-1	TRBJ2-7	TGTGCCAGCAGTGAGGGACTAGCGGGGGCCTACGAGCAGTACTTC	CASSEGLAGAYEQYF
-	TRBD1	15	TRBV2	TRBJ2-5	TGTGCCAGCACCCTCCTTGGGACAGTCGAAGAGACCCAGTACTTC	CASTLLGTVEETQYF
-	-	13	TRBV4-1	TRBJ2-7	TGCGCCAGCAGCCCTAGCGCGTACTACGAGCAGTACTTC	CASSPSAYYEQYF
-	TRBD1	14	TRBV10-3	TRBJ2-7	TGTGCCATCAAGGAGGACAGGGGATTCTACGAGCAGTACTTC	CAIKEDRGFYEQYF
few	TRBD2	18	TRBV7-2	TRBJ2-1	TGTGCCAGCAGCTTAGCGGTCGGTAGCGGGAGCTCCTACAATGAGCAGTTCTTC	CASSLAVGSGSSYNEQFF
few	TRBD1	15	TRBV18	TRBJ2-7	TGTGCCAGCTCACCGGGACAGAAAATCTCCTACGAGCAGTACTTC	CASSPGQKISYEQYF
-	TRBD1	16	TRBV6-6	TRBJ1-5	TGTGCCAGCAGTTACGGGACAGTATATAGCAATCAGCCCCAGCATTTT	CASSYGTVYSNQPQHF
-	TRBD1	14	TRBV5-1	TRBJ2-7	TGCGCCAGCAGCGCCGGGACAGGGCATTACGAGCAGTACTTC	CASSAGTGHYEQYF
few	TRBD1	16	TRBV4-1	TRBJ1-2	TGCGCCAGCAGCCAAGAGGGGACAGGCGCAAACTATGGCTACACCTTC	CASSQEGTGANYGYTF
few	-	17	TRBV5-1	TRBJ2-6	TGCGCCAGCAGCTTGACAACAGGTGCCTCTGGGGCCAACGTCCTGACTTTC	CASSLTTGASGANVLTF
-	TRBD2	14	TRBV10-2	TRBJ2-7	TGCGCCAGCAGTTTGAGACTAGCGGCCCACGAGCAGTACTTC	CASSLRLAAHEQYF
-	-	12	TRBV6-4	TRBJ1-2	TGTGCCAGCAGTGAGCAGGGATTTGGCTACACCTTC	CASSEQGFGYTF
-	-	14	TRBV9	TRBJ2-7	TGTGCCAGCAGCGTCACCGGGAATAGTTACGAGCAGTACTTC	CASSVTGNSYEQYF
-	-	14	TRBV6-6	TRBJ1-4	TGTGCCAGCAGCCGACAGGCGGTAGACGAAAAACTGTTTTTT	CASSRQAVDEKLFF
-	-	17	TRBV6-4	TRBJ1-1	TGTGCCAGCAGTGAGGTCGGCAGGGATACCATGAACACTGAAGCTTTCTTT	CASSEVGRDTMNTEAFF
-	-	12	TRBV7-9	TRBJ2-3	TGTGCCAGCAGCTTGGGCTGGAATACGCAGTATTTT	CASSLGWNTQYF
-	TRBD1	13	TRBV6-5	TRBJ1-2	TGTGCCAGCAGTCTGGACAGGTCGGGAGGCTACACCTTC	CASSLDRSGGYTF
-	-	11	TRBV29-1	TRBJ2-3	TGCAGCGGGAAGGGACACGATACGCAGTATTTT	CSGKGHDTQYF
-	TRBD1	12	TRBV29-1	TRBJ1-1	TGCAGCGGGGCGCCAGGGGGCACTGAAGCTTTCTTT	CSGAPGGTEAFF
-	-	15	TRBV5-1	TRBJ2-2	TGCGCCAGCAGCTTACAGGGGGGGGTCGTCGGGGAGCTGTTTTTT	CASSLQGGVVGELFF
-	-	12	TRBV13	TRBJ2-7	TGTGCCAGCAGCTTAGGGTCGGGTGAGCAGTACTTC	CASSLGSGEQYF
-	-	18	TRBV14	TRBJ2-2	TGTGCCAGCAGCCAGCGACTAGTAAGCCTCGCGAACACCGGGGAGCTGTTTTTT	CASSQRLVSLANTGELFF
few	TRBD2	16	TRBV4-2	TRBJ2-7	TGTGCCAGCAGCCAGCAAGCGGGGGGGACCTCCTACGAGCAGTACTTC	CASSQQAGGTSYEQYF
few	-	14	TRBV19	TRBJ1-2	TGTGCCAGTAGTCCGCCGGGGGAGGACACATATGTAACCTTC	CASSPPGEDTYVTF
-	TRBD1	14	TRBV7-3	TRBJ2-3	TGTGCCAGCAGCTTAGACAGGGCCACAGATACGCAGTATTTT	CASSLDRATDTQYF